The next 3 T cell receptor beta chains were all read from a single sample in a study of blood T cell repertoires in COVID-19 (dated by TCRdb to the early 2020s). The library was produced with the immunoSEQ multiplex PCR assay. TCRdb limited this immuneACCESS table to in-frame rearrangements with V and J called. A share of clones is missing; checked studies link under half to unresolved V genes, and the rest is unexplained. The sample includes a few hundred thousand clones, with approximately 88% observed a single time. More than 5% of the sample rests with the top ten. Sample: PBMCs or T cells enriched from blood (not recorded which). The receptors here all came from a man aged 30-40 years who had recovered from COVID-19.

The V gene is TRBV29-1, the J gene TRBJ1-1, with unresolved D. Germline CDR1 SQVTM, CDR2 ANQGSEA. The CDR3 covers 11 residues. The V end was cut by 4 bases, the J end by 6 bases, with 9 bases between. Here the CDR3 reads CSVVSGSEAFF. The CDR3, as DNA: TGCAGCGTTGTTTCGGGGTCTGAAGCTTTCTTT.

This clone came up once. DNA for the CDR3: TGTGCCAGTAGTATAGCCGGGACTCCAAGCTATGGCTACACCTTC. It encodes CASSIAGTPSYGYTF. The chain couples TRBV19 to TRBJ1-2, with D possibly TRBD1 on 5 matching bases. Per the germline V gene, CDR1 is LNHDA and CDR2 is SQIVND (reference sequence). This CDR3 spans 15 amino acids. Trimming removed 1 base at V and 4 bases at J, with 13 bases between.

The rearrangement joins TRBV29-1 to TRBJ2-5, with 7 bases fitting TRBD1. CDR1 is SQVTM and CDR2 is ANQGSEA in the germline V gene. This CDR3 comprises 14 residues. The V gene end was trimmed by 4 bases and the J gene end by 6 bases; junction bases not matched to a gene: 11. The DNA for the CDR3 is TGCAGCGTTGTTTGGGTCAGGGGGTCAAAGACCCAGTACTTC. Its protein product is CSVVWVRGSKTQYF.